These 18 T cell receptor beta chains share one sample of origin, sequenced in a study of T cell responses to AZD1222 COVID-19 vaccine. Clones were sequenced by immunoSEQ multiplex PCR, and TCRdb holds only the in-frame ones, with some missing. The sample records about 130,000 clones, roughly nine tenths being singletons. The source material was peripheral blood, sampled 28 days after the second AZD1222 dose. These receptors originate from an adult who received the AZD1222 COVID-19 vaccine.

This rearrangement joins TRBV30 to TRBJ1-6; 9 nucleotides match TRBD1. V dropped 4 bases and J dropped 13; count of bases not matched to a gene: 11. This CDR3 comprises 14 residues. Germline-derived CDR1 and CDR2 are GTSNPN and SVGIG (reference sequence). The DNA for the CDR3 is TGTGCCTGGACCCCTTTCGGACAGGGGTCCCCCCTCCACTTT. Residues: CAWTPFGQGSPLHF.

The rearrangement joins TRBV25-1 to TRBJ2-7; 9 positions agree with TRBD2. This CDR3 spans 14 amino acids. CDR1 MGHDK and CDR2 SYGVNS come from the germline V gene. V gave up 8 bases and J gave up 0 bases; unmatched junction bases: 5. CDR3 region: CASSSGALSYEQYF. The CDR3 bases are TGTGCCAGCTCTAGCGGGGCCCTCTCCTACGAGCAGTACTTC.

The rearrangement joins TRBV5-4 to TRBJ1-1; no reliable D call. In germline, CDR1 is SGHNT, CDR2 YYREEE (reference sequence). V lost 3 bases and J lost 2, with 11 bases in between. CDR3 length: 14 amino acids. The CDR3 here is CASSSYNDNTEAFF. The DNA for the CDR3 is TGTGCCAGCAGCTCCTATAACGATAACACTGAAGCTTTCTTT. Together with reference TRBV5-4 and TRBJ1-1, the CDR3 gives the full variable domain: ETGVTQSPTHLIKTRGQQVTLRCSSQSGHNTVSWYQQALGQGPQFIFQYYREEENGRGNFPPRFSGLQFPNYSSELNVNALELDDSALYLCASSSYNDNTEAFFGQGTRLTVV.

The rearrangement links TRBV7-2 to TRBJ2-2, with 11 bases lining up with TRBD2. This CDR3 has 17 amino acids. The V segment lost 1 base and the J segment 5 bases; nucleotides outside the gene matches: 6. CDR1 is SGHTA, CDR2 FQGNSA, per germline. The CDR3, as DNA: TGTGCCAGCAGCTTAGAGGTACTAGCGGGAGTTACCGGGGAGCTGTTTTTT. This sequence encodes CASSLEVLAGVTGELFF.

The V call is TRBV7-3, the J call TRBJ2-3; D not resolved. The CDR3 contains 14 residues. Germline CDR1 and CDR2: SGHTA and FQGTGA. V shed 5 bases and J shed 1 base, with 10 bases lying between them. In DNA, the CDR3 is TGTGCCAGCAGCGCCCAGACGGGCACAGATACGCAGTATTTT. Translating gives CASSAQTGTDTQYF.

The CDR3 protein is CASSSGTANTEAFF. CDR3 sequence (DNA): TGTGCCAGCAGCTCCGGGACAGCGAACACTGAAGCTTTCTTT. The chain uses TRBV7-9 and TRBJ1-1, with 7 bases aligning to TRBD1. CDR1 and CDR2 (germline): SEHNR, FQNEAQ (reference sequence). This CDR3 region has 14 residues. V shed 4 bases and J 1 base; nucleotides not matched to a gene: 3.

The CDR3 here is CASSQSPGTSSTGELFF. CDR3 bases: TGCGCCAGCAGCCAATCTCCCGGGACTAGCAGCACCGGGGAGCTGTTTTTT. The chain joins TRBV4-1 to TRBJ2-2; 9 bases line up with TRBD2. Trimming removed 2 bases from V and 4 bases from J; junction bases left unmatched: 8. CDR1 and CDR2 from the germline V gene are MGHRA and YSYEKL. This CDR3 region has 17 residues.

This clone was seen only a few times. The chain recombines TRBV27 with TRBJ1-1; tentative D call: TRBD1 (5 bases). Trimming took off 2 bases at V and 0 bases at J, with 10 bases between the two ends. CDR3 length: 15 residues. CDR1 and CDR2 (germline): MNHEY, SMNVEV (reference sequence). The CDR3 sequence is CASSLAGRVNTEAFF. CDR3 DNA sequence: TGTGCCAGCAGTTTAGCAGGGCGGGTGAACACTGAAGCTTTCTTT.

This chain links TRBV5-4 with TRBJ1-2; D is possibly TRBD1 (5 bases). The CDR3 is 13 residues long. The germline CDR1 and CDR2 sequences are SGHNT and YYREEE (reference sequence). V was cut by 0 bases and J by 8 bases, with 11 bases left in between. CDR3 sequence: CASSLEAGKGYTF. The CDR3 nucleotides are TGTGCCAGCAGCTTGGAGGCAGGGAAGGGCTACACCTTC.

Only one count was recorded for this clone. Other DNA variants within this sample encode the same CDR3. This rearrangement joins TRBV7-9 to TRBJ1-1, with no clear D. V was clipped by 1 base and J by 3 bases, with 12 bases between them. This CDR3 contains 15 residues. The germline CDR1 and CDR2 sequences are SEHNR and FQNEAQ (reference sequence). The CDR3: CASSLGGGRDTEAFF. The CDR3 DNA reads TGTGCCAGCAGCTTAGGGGGAGGCCGGGACACTGAAGCTTTCTTT.

This rearrangement joins TRBV11-2 to TRBJ2-1; 8 nucleotides line up with TRBD1. The trim removed 6 bases at V and 0 bases at J, leaving 10 bases unmatched. There are 17 residues in the CDR3. CDR1 and CDR2 from the germline V gene are SGHAT and FQNNGV. CDR3 bases: TGTGCCAGCAGTCGACAGGGGTGGTCCCGCTCCTACAATGAGCAGTTCTTC. It codes for CASSRQGWSRSYNEQFF.

The chain employs TRBV5-4 and TRBJ2-3, with 7 nucleotides matching TRBD2. The junction had 3 bases not matched to a gene; V was cut back by 2 bases and J by 0 bases. Germline V gene sequence: CDR1 SGHNT, CDR2 YYREEE (reference sequence). The CDR3 covers 15 residues. The CDR3 nucleotides are TGTGCCAGCAGCTTCCCTAGCGGTAGCACAGATACGCAGTATTTT. This gives the protein CASSFPSGSTDTQYF.

The chain has TRBV24-1 and TRBJ1-5; the match to TRBD1 covers 9 bases. In germline, CDR1 is KGHDR, CDR2 SFDVKD. The CDR3 is 15 amino acids. The J segment lost 4 bases and the V segment lost 7 bases, leaving 7 bases of the junction unmatched. In DNA, the CDR3 is TGTGCCACCAGCCGACAGGGGGGTTTGAATCAGCCCCAGCATTTT. Translation: CATSRQGGLNQPQHF.

The J gene is TRBJ1-1, the V gene TRBV18; the D gene is possibly TRBD1 (6 bases). V lost 3 bases, J lost 3 bases, and 14 bases lay in between. Germline CDR1 is KGHSH and CDR2 is LQKENI. This CDR3 contains 15 residues. The CDR3 DNA reads as TGTGCCAGCTCACCCGTCCAGGGGACGGACACTGAAGCTTTCTTT. This translates into CASSPVQGTDTEAFF.

For the CDR3, the DNA is TGCGCCAGCAGCCAAGCCCCCTTCCGGGACAGGGGGCAAGGCGAGCAGTACTTC. It is translated as CASSQAPFRDRGQGEQYF. The V gene is TRBV4-3, the J gene TRBJ2-7; 12 nucleotides agree with TRBD1. Germline V CDR1 and CDR2: LGHNA, YSLEER. J was trimmed by 6 bases and V by 1 base; bases with no gene match: 13. This CDR3 has 18 amino acids.

The chain employs TRBV5-1 and TRBJ2-7; TRBD2 matches at 9 bases. The CDR3 length is 15 residues. Losses at the gene ends were 0 bases for V and 0 bases for J; bases not matched to a gene: 1. Germline CDR1 is SGHRS and CDR2 is YFSETQ. CDR3 residues: CASSLGGLASYEQYF. For the CDR3, the DNA is TGCGCCAGCAGCTTGGGGGGACTAGCCTCCTACGAGCAGTACTTC.

This chain connects TRBV2 to TRBJ1-6, with 8 bases that match TRBD1. V was pared by 8 bases and J by 4 bases, with 7 bases of the junction left unmatched. Germline V gene data show CDR1 as SNHLY and CDR2 as FYNNEI. The CDR3 loop spans 15 amino acids. CDR3 residues: CASGGWDRYNSPLHF. CDR3 sequence (DNA): TGTGCCAGCGGGGGGTGGGACAGGTATAATTCACCCCTCCACTTT.

This clone was counted between two and nine times. The CDR3 is CASSVQETQYF. For the CDR3, the DNA is TGTGCCAGCAGCGTTCAAGAGACCCAGTACTTC. The chain has TRBV7-2 and TRBJ2-5; D is unresolved. There are 11 residues in the CDR3. The germline gives CDR1 SGHTA, CDR2 FQGNSA. V lost 5 bases and J lost 2, with 3 bases in between.